Below, one T cell receptor (beta chain) is given with its context. The entry originates in a study of identical twins. This CDR3 has 14 amino acids. With 0 bases removed from V and 6 bases from J, the gap between germline ends came to 9 bases. Germline assignment: CDR1 MGHRA and CDR2 YSYEKL. Unique molecular identifiers were present on the cDNA, and a universal primer site came from template switching. TCRdb fed the 5' RACE reads into MiXCR, producing one record per CDR3 protein. The table records about 660,000 distinct CDR3 sequences, roughly 8% of them present only once. Another study also made use of these data, one on yellow fever vaccine responses in identical twins.

This sequence joins TRBV4-1 and TRBJ2-1; D unclear. This receptor was identified in a woman aged 18-29 years in good health. What was sequenced was PBMCs. The DNA for the CDR3 is TGCGCCAGCAGCCAAGATAGAGCCGGCAATGAGCAGTTCTTC. Translated: CASSQDRAGNEQFF.